This passage covers 2 T cell receptor beta chains from one sample sequenced in a study of blood T cell repertoires in COVID-19. Produced via immunoSEQ multiplex PCR; TCRdb's table is partial and in-frame only. The sample holds tens of thousands of clones, 75% to 90% seen once. Input material: peripheral blood. The receptors were sampled from an older man with acute or convalescent COVID-19.

This clone has just one count. V and J are TRBV5-1 and TRBJ2-3, with D possibly being TRBD2 (6 bases). V lost 4 bases and J 6 bases, leaving 18 bases between the germline ends. This CDR3 comprises 15 residues. In germline, CDR1 is SGHRS, CDR2 YFSETQ. The CDR3 is CASSGGSPGGDTQYF. The CDR3 DNA sequence: TGCGCCAGCAGCGGAGGGTCGCCCGGAGGGGATACGCAGTATTTT.

V and J are TRBV7-2 and TRBJ2-3; 8 positions agree with TRBD1. CDR3 length: 14 residues. V dropped 7 bases and J dropped 3; count of bases not matched to a gene: 6. In germline, CDR1 is SGHTA, CDR2 FQGNSA. Here the CDR3 reads CASNNRGETDTQYF. CDR3 nucleotide sequence: TGTGCCAGCAACAACAGGGGGGAGACAGATACGCAGTATTTT. Looking up the rest from reference TRBV7-2 and TRBJ2-3 gives the full variable domain: GAGVSQSPSNKVTEKGKDVELRCDPISGHTALYWYRQSLGQGLEFLIYFQGNSAPDKSGLPSDRFSAERTGGSVSTLTIQRTQQEDSAVYLCASNNRGETDTQYFGPGTRLTVL.